This TCR beta chain stems from a study of blood T cell repertoires in COVID-19. Study-wide background: Whether acute or convalescent, the COVID-19 samples came from the United States, Italy and Spain. T cells, B-cell-depleted T cells, or PBMCs supplied cDNA or gDNA.

CDR1 MNHEY and CDR2 SVGAGI come from the germline V gene. The CDR3 extends over 15 amino acids. The V end lost 6 bases, the J end lost 0 bases, and 15 bases lay between the germline ends. Source study methods: Reference gene primer amplification yielded estimated nucleated cell counts. This table comes from immunoSEQ multiplex PCR, and its TCRdb copy is limited to in-frame clones, with some not included. That table supplies the V and J calls and clone size; D and trimming were determined from the DNA. Of over 300,000 clones detected, 90% appear once; the ten largest clones hold approximately 6.2%. This clone was observed a single time.

Sequences were obtained from peripheral blood. V and J are TRBV6-5 and TRBJ2-7, with D perhaps matching TRBD2 (6 bases). The TCR was taken from a man aged 18 to 29 with active or convalescent COVID-19. CDR3 in DNA: TGTGCCAGCAGCCGCGGGACGGCTCTCTCCTACGAGCAGTACTTC. It is translated as CASSRGTALSYEQYF.